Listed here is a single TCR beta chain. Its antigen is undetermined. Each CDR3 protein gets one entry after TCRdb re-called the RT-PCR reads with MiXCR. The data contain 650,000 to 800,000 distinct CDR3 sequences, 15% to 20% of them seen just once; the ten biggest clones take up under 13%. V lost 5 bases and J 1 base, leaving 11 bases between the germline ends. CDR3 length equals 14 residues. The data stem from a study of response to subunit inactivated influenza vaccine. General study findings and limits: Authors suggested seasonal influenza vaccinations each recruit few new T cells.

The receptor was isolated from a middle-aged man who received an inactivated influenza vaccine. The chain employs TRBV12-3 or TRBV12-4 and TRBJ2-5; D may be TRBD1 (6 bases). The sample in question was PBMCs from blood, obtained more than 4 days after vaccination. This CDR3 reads CASSPEGGQETQYF. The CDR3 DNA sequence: TGTGCCAGCAGTCCCGAAGGGGGCCAAGAGACCCAGTACTTC.